The 21 T cell receptor beta chains below all came from one sample that was sequenced in a study of human T cells and chemical hapten exposure. Time point meaning: pre-sensitization, week 0. Indicated treatment: therapeutic diphenylcyclopropenone sensitization with weekly scalp DPC. MiXCR, applied by TCRdb to the RACE reads, yields one record per CDR3 protein. The sample consists of about 180,000 distinct CDR3 sequences, roughly 30% of them appearing once. Sequencing was performed on whole blood, taken in connection with sensitization to the hapten diphenylcyclopropenone (DPC). Receptors were obtained from a woman aged 25-40 years with alopecia areata. Some clones in this sample may be carry-over from other donors' samples.

The rearrangement links TRBV12-3 or TRBV12-4 to TRBJ2-7; TRBD1 agrees at 7 bases. V dropped 6 bases and J dropped 0; count of bases not matched to a gene: 8. The CDR3 spans 15 residues. CDR3 region: CASSPRQGSSYEQYF. The CDR3 DNA reads TGTGCCAGCAGCCCAAGACAGGGAAGCTCCTACGAGCAGTACTTC.

The chain uses TRBV28 and TRBJ1-3; TRBD1 might be the D (5 bases). From germline, CDR1 is MDHEN and CDR2 SYDVKM. Trimming shortened V by 8 bases and J by 2 bases, and 13 bases separated the two germline ends. This CDR3 contains 14 residues. The CDR3 DNA follows: TGTGCCAGCGGAGGGGCGAGCGCTGGAAACACCATATATTTT. Residues: CASGGASAGNTIYF.

This clonotype was counted a few times. This chain joins TRBV7-2 and TRBJ2-1, with a possible D match to TRBD1 (5 bases). Between the trimmed V and J ends, which lost 5 bases and 1 base, there was a span of 18 bases. Looked up from germline, CDR1 is SGHTA and CDR2 is FQGNSA. The CDR3 covers 17 residues. The CDR3 nucleotides are TGTGCCAGCAGCCTCTACCTTAGGGGATCGTCCTACAATGAGCAGTTCTTC. Translating gives CASSLYLRGSSYNEQFF.

This clonotype occurred a few times. The V gene is TRBV9, the J gene TRBJ2-7; D gene ambiguous. Per the germline V gene, CDR1 is SGDLS and CDR2 is YYNGEE. Trimming shortened V by 0 bases and J by 0 bases, and 10 bases separated the two germline ends. CDR3 size: 15 residues. CDR3: CASSVGISPSYEQYF. The CDR3 nucleotides read TGTGCCAGCAGCGTAGGTATATCCCCCTCCTACGAGCAGTACTTC.

The genes are TRBV7-9 and TRBJ1-5; D is ambiguous. The V and J ends lost 1 base and 5 bases respectively, with 6 bases between them. This CDR3 has 13 residues. Germline CDR1 is SEHNR and CDR2 is FQNEAQ (reference sequence). The chain's CDR3 is CASSLGSDQPQHF. CDR3 coding DNA: TGTGCCAGCAGCTTAGGATCGGATCAGCCCCAGCATTTT.

Here the CDR3 reads CSARGGGSRASYNEQFF. CDR3 bases: TGCAGTGCTAGAGGGGGGGGTTCTAGGGCTTCCTACAATGAGCAGTTCTTC. The V call is TRBV20-1, the J call TRBJ2-1, with 7 bases matching TRBD2. The CDR3 totals 17 residues. With V trimmed by 1 base and J by 1 base, 10 bases remained unmatched. Germline lookup yields CDR1 DFQATT and CDR2 SNEGSKA (reference sequence).

The gene calls are TRBV24-1 and TRBJ2-2; tentatively, D is TRBD1 (5 bases). V was pared by 8 bases and J by 1 base, with 10 bases between. Germline CDR1 is KGHDR and CDR2 is SFDVKD. CDR3 length: 14 amino acids. The CDR3 loop reads CATTPTGNTGELFF. CDR3 DNA: TGTGCCACCACGCCAACAGGGAACACCGGGGAGCTGTTTTTT.

The V gene is TRBV20-1, the J gene TRBJ2-3; 7 nucleotides agree with TRBD2. V shed 4 bases, J shed 5 bases, and the junction held 9 bases outside the gene matches. The V gene's germline CDR1 is DFQATT and CDR2 SNEGSKA (reference sequence). The CDR3 has 14 amino acids. CDR3 sequence: CSATLPGRGDTQYF. The CDR3 DNA sequence: TGCAGTGCTACCCTTCCGGGGAGGGGAGATACGCAGTATTTT.

The V gene is TRBV20-1, the J gene TRBJ1-2, with unresolved D. This CDR3 contains 14 residues. CDR1 and CDR2 (germline): DFQATT, SNEGSKA (reference sequence). Deletions cut 2 bases from V and 2 bases from J, with 12 bases between. The CDR3 region has the DNA TGCAGTGCTAGACCTACACAGATAAACTATGGCTACACCTTC. It yields the protein CSARPTQINYGYTF.

This clonotype turned up a few times. V gene TRBV20-1 combines with J gene TRBJ2-5; no firm D call. Between the trimmed V and J ends, which lost 2 bases and 5 bases, there was a span of 6 bases. The germline CDR1 and CDR2 sequences are DFQATT and SNEGSKA (reference sequence). The CDR3 spans 11 residues. This CDR3 reads CSARRSETQYF. In DNA, the CDR3 is TGCAGTGCTAGACGTAGTGAGACCCAGTACTTC.

In its sample, this clonotype was seen a few times. The chain uses TRBV29-1 and TRBJ1-2, with a possible D match to TRBD1 (6 bases). Germline CDR1 reads SQVTM; CDR2 reads ANQGSEA. V lost 4 bases and J 4 bases, leaving 10 bases between the germline ends. The CDR3 has 12 amino acids. As DNA, the CDR3 is TGCAGCGTTGTCGTCAGGGGCTATGGCTACACCTTC. This translates into CSVVVRGYGYTF. Combining the CDR3 with reference TRBV29-1 and TRBJ1-2 gives the whole variable domain SAVISQKPSRDICQRGTSLTIQCQVDSQVTMMFWYRQQPGQSLTLIATANQGSEATYESGFVIDKFPISRPNLTFSTLTVSNMSPEDSSIYLCSVVVRGYGYTFGSGTRLTVV.

The chain joins TRBV4-3 to TRBJ2-2; tentative D call: TRBD2 (6 bases). Trimming cost V 4 bases and J 6 bases, with 18 bases left between them. The germline gives CDR1 LGHNA, CDR2 YSLEER. The CDR3 length is 16 residues. CDR3 bases: TGCGCCAGCAGCCTCGGGGTGGTAGGAGGGTCCGGGGAGCTGTTTTTT. Its translation is CASSLGVVGGSGELFF.

V gene TRBV30 combines with J gene TRBJ2-4; 12 bases match TRBD2. V was pared by 2 bases and J by 0 bases, with 8 bases of the junction left unmatched. CDR3 length: 18 amino acids. In germline, CDR1 is GTSNPN, CDR2 SVGIG (reference sequence). The CDR3 reads CAWSPTRTSGIAKNIQYF. CDR3 sequence (DNA): TGTGCCTGGAGTCCCACCCGGACTAGCGGGATAGCCAAAAACATTCAGTACTTC.

This clonotype occurred a few times. The CDR3 spells CASSSYAYEQYF. CDR3 in DNA: TGTGCCAGCAGCTCGTATGCCTACGAGCAGTACTTC. J is TRBJ2-7 and V is TRBV7-2; D unresolved. The CDR3 consists of 12 residues. Per germline, CDR1 SGHTA and CDR2 FQGNSA. The V end lost 4 bases, the J end lost 2 bases, and 6 bases lay between the germline ends.

The sample holds a few counts of this clonotype. The chain has TRBV5-1 and TRBJ2-3; 8 nucleotides align to TRBD2. Germline-derived CDR1 and CDR2 are SGHRS and YFSETQ. The CDR3 has 17 amino acids. Germline trimming cut 0 bases from V and 2 bases from J; bases unmatched to any gene: 8. This chain's CDR3 is CASSLAPTSGYTDTQYF. The CDR3 nucleotides read TGCGCCAGCAGCTTGGCCCCTACTAGCGGCTACACAGATACGCAGTATTTT.

The sample holds a few counts of this clonotype. The rearrangement uses TRBV28 and TRBJ2-5, with D possibly TRBD1 on 6 matching bases. V was clipped by 6 bases and J by 6 bases, with 17 bases between them. The CDR3 sequence is 14 residues long. In germline, CDR1 is MDHEN, CDR2 SYDVKM. CDR3 DNA: TGTGCCAGCAGCAAAGGGGGACGCCTTCAGACCCAGTACTTC. This sequence encodes CASSKGGRLQTQYF. Together with reference TRBV28 and TRBJ2-5, the CDR3 gives the full variable domain: DVKVTQSSRYLVKRTGEKVFLECVQDMDHENMFWYRQDPGLGLRLIYFSYDVKMKEKGDIPEGYSVSREKKERFSLILESASTNQTSMYLCASSKGGRLQTQYFGPGTRLLVL.

The V gene is TRBV5-1, the J gene TRBJ1-1; possible D gene TRBD1, 6 bases. V was cut by 4 bases and J by 3 bases, with 7 bases left in between. The germline gives CDR1 SGHRS, CDR2 YFSETQ. CDR3 length equals 12 residues. The CDR3 spells CASSPGDTEAFF. The CDR3, as DNA: TGCGCCAGCAGCCCAGGGGACACTGAAGCTTTCTTT.

V usage is TRBV3-1 and J usage is TRBJ2-7; D unresolved. The V and J ends lost 5 bases and 4 bases respectively, with 12 bases between them. CDR1 is LGHDT and CDR2 is YNNKEL in the germline V gene (reference sequence). The CDR3 is made up of 13 amino acids. CDR3 loop: CASSWALEYEQYF. The CDR3 DNA reads TGTGCCAGCAGCTGGGCTCTGGAGTACGAGCAGTACTTC.

V usage is TRBV7-2 and J usage is TRBJ2-5; D not resolved. Trimming removed 1 base at V and 0 bases at J, with 9 bases between. This CDR3 has 15 amino acids. Germline CDR1 reads SGHTA; CDR2 reads FQGNSA. For the CDR3, the DNA is TGTGCCAGCAGCTTAGACTCCGGGCACCAAGAGACCCAGTACTTC. It translates to CASSLDSGHQETQYF.

This chain joins TRBV7-9 and TRBJ2-7; D ambiguous. Trimming stripped 4 bases from V and 6 bases from J, with 10 bases between. In germline, CDR1 is SEHNR, CDR2 FQNEAQ (reference sequence). The CDR3 has 12 residues. CDR3 amino acids: CASSSAVSEQYF. DNA for the CDR3: TGTGCCAGCAGCTCCGCTGTGAGCGAGCAGTACTTC.

This sequence joins TRBV9 and TRBJ1-2; D uncertain. The CDR3 is made up of 15 amino acids. The germline gives CDR1 SGDLS, CDR2 YYNGEE. V was clipped by 2 bases and J by 2 bases, with 13 bases between them. The CDR3: CASSVEVVPNYGYTF. The CDR3 region has the DNA TGTGCCAGCAGCGTGGAAGTCGTCCCCAACTATGGCTACACCTTC.